These 27 T cell receptor beta chains came from one sample sequenced in a study of T cell responses to AZD1222 COVID-19 vaccine. TCRdb's copy holds only in-frame clones and misses some; the assay was immunoSEQ multiplex PCR. Among about 190,000 clones listed, 94% were seen once. The specimen comprised peripheral blood, sampled on day 0 of AZD1222 vaccination. The origin of the receptors is an adult in good health.

The CDR3 is CASSPHSDYAEQYF. The DNA for the CDR3 is TGTGCCAGCAGTCCGCACTCCGACTACGCCGAGCAGTACTTC. V and J are TRBV28 and TRBJ2-7, with D possibly being TRBD2 (5 bases). The CDR3 is 14 amino acids. The germline CDR1 and CDR2 sequences are MDHEN and SYDVKM. Trimming shortened V by 5 bases and J by 6 bases, and 17 bases separated the two germline ends.

This sequence joins TRBV27 and TRBJ2-3, with D perhaps TRBD2 (6 bases). Germline V CDR1 and CDR2: MNHEY, SMNVEV (reference sequence). The ends were cut back, 2 bases at V and 3 bases at J, with 21 bases in the middle. There are 18 residues in the CDR3. The CDR3 is CASSLAAPRGLLTDTQYF. The CDR3 coding sequence is TGTGCCAGCAGTTTAGCGGCCCCCCGGGGGTTATTGACAGATACGCAGTATTTT.

The rearrangement links TRBV6-6 to TRBJ1-1; 11 bases match TRBD1. Germline loops: CDR1 MNHNY, CDR2 SVGAGI (reference sequence). The CDR3 has 16 residues. V lost 5 bases to trimming and J lost 6 bases; unmatched junction nucleotides: 11. The CDR3 DNA reads as TGTGCCAGCAGTACCCGGGACAGGGGGGTTGGGGCTGAAGCTTTCTTT. Residues: CASSTRDRGVGAEAFF.

About this clone: Distinct nucleotide sequences in the sample also encode this CDR3. The rearrangement joins TRBV6-1 to TRBJ2-7, with unresolved D. V was clipped by 2 bases and J by 4 bases, with 3 bases between them. This CDR3 comprises 11 residues. The germline gives CDR1 MNHNS, CDR2 SASEGT. For the CDR3, the DNA is TGTGCCAGCAGTGAAAGGTACGAGCAGTACTTC. This translates into CASSERYEQYF.

This clone is a singleton in its sample. The CDR3 DNA reads as TGTGCCAGCAGTTTAGGGCGGGAGGGCAACGAGCAGTACTTC. It translates to CASSLGREGNEQYF. The J gene is TRBJ2-7, the V gene TRBV27, with 9 bases aligning to TRBD2. Trimming took 2 bases from V and 5 from J; bases not matched to a gene: 4. The CDR3 runs 14 residues. Germline values: CDR1 MNHEY, CDR2 SMNVEV (reference sequence).

The chain employs TRBV10-3 and TRBJ2-7, with a tentative D call TRBD2 (5 bases). V dropped 7 bases and J dropped 3 bases, with 10 bases sitting between them. There are 12 residues in the CDR3. CDR1 and CDR2 from the germline V gene are ENHRY and SYGVKD. The CDR3 DNA is TGTGCCATCAACAGCGGCAACTACGAGCAGTACTTC. Its protein product is CAINSGNYEQYF.

This clone was picked up a small number of times. The rearrangement joins TRBV30 to TRBJ2-2, with D tentatively TRBD2 (5 bases). Between the trimmed V and J ends, which lost 2 bases and 4 bases, there was a span of 17 bases. Looked up from germline, CDR1 is GTSNPN and CDR2 is SVGIG (reference sequence). This CDR3 has 16 residues. The CDR3 DNA follows: TGTGCCTGGAGTCGGAGTTTACGGGCGGGCACCGGGGAGCTGTTTTTT. This codes for CAWSRSLRAGTGELFF.

V and J are TRBV18 and TRBJ2-7; a possible D gene is TRBD2 (5 bases). Germline V gene lookup returns CDR1 KGHSH and CDR2 LQKENI. There are 14 residues in the CDR3. Trimming pared 3 bases from V and 1 base from J, leaving 10 bases between. This CDR3 reads CASSPGVGSYEQYF. The DNA for the CDR3 is TGTGCCAGCTCACCGGGAGTGGGGTCCTACGAGCAGTACTTC.

The chain recombines TRBV4-1 with TRBJ1-1; 10 positions match TRBD1. The CDR3 totals 15 residues. The V segment lost 3 bases and the J segment 4 bases; nucleotides outside the gene matches: 5. Germline lookup yields CDR1 MGHRA and CDR2 YSYEKL. The CDR3 DNA reads TGCGCCAGCAGCCATAGACAGGGGGCTAGCACTGAAGCTTTCTTT. Its translation is CASSHRQGASTEAFF.

This chain joins TRBV4-2 and TRBJ2-1; the D is unclear. The CDR3 consists of 16 residues. Per germline, CDR1 LGHNA and CDR2 YNFKEQ. Deletions cut 0 bases from V and 6 bases from J, with 15 bases between. The CDR3: CASSQDQGSRVNEQFF. The CDR3, as DNA: TGTGCCAGCAGCCAAGATCAAGGATCAAGGGTCAATGAGCAGTTCTTC.

The rearrangement joins TRBV30 to TRBJ1-5; D gene unclear. Germline loops: CDR1 GTSNPN, CDR2 SVGIG (reference sequence). This CDR3 is built from 16 residues. With 2 bases removed from V and 5 bases from J, the gap between germline ends came to 19 bases. CDR3 sequence reads: CAWSPQTTLVDQPQHF. For the CDR3, the DNA is TGTGCCTGGAGTCCCCAAACGACCTTGGTCGATCAGCCCCAGCATTTT.

V is TRBV3-1 (or the pseudogene TRBV3-2) and J is TRBJ1-1; no clear D gene. The CDR3 is made up of 14 amino acids. Trimming took 2 bases from V and 2 from J, leaving 9 bases between them. Germline CDR1 is LGHDT and CDR2 is YNNKEL (reference sequence). CDR3 DNA sequence: TGTGCCAGCAGCCAACTCCTTTCCAACACTGAAGCTTTCTTT. Protein sequence: CASSQLLSNTEAFF.

This clone was detected only once. The rearrangement uses TRBV5-4 and TRBJ1-1, with D possibly matching TRBD1 (6 bases). Trimming left V 1 base short and J 2 bases short, with 9 bases between. CDR3 length: 14 amino acids. Germline values: CDR1 SGHNT, CDR2 YYREEE (reference sequence). This chain's CDR3 is CASSLLGGNTEAFF. The CDR3 coding sequence is TGTGCCAGCAGCTTGTTGGGGGGCAACACTGAAGCTTTCTTT.

J is TRBJ1-2 and V is TRBV28; D possibly corresponds to TRBD1 (6 bases). Germline assignment: CDR1 MDHEN and CDR2 SYDVKM. Between the trimmed V and J ends, which lost 1 base and 8 bases, there was a span of 17 bases. The CDR3 spans 15 residues. The DNA of the CDR3 is TGTGCCAGCAGTTTATCAGGGGCAGGGTGGGGCGGCTACACCTTC. This codes for CASSLSGAGWGGYTF.

This chain uses TRBV29-1 with TRBJ2-3; tentatively, D is TRBD2 (5 bases). Trimming pared 6 bases from V and 2 bases from J, leaving 21 bases between. Germline loops: CDR1 SQVTM, CDR2 ANQGSEA. The CDR3 has 16 residues. CDR3 DNA: TGCAGCGTGAGGGAGACGGCGGGCCGAGACACAGATACGCAGTATTTT. As protein: CSVRETAGRDTDTQYF.

CDR3 DNA: TGTGCCAGCAGCCCCAAGGGCGCCCACGAGCAGTACTTC. Translating it yields CASSPKGAHEQYF. This rearrangement joins TRBV9 to TRBJ2-7; unclear D gene. Deletions cut 4 bases from V and 5 bases from J, with 13 bases between. Germline CDR1 reads SGDLS; CDR2 reads YYNGEE. This CDR3 region has 13 residues.

This clone was counted once. V is TRBV5-4 and J is TRBJ2-3; the D gene is possibly TRBD2 (6 bases). V was cut by 6 bases and J by 0 bases, with 11 bases left in between. The CDR3 is 14 amino acids. Germline V gene data show CDR1 as SGHNT and CDR2 as YYREEE (reference sequence). The CDR3, as DNA: TGTGCCAGCAAGACTGGGACTAGCACAGATACGCAGTATTTT. Translated: CASKTGTSTDTQYF.

The rearrangement uses TRBV3-1 (or the pseudogene TRBV3-2) and TRBJ1-5, with D maybe TRBD1 (6 bases). Trimming pared 1 base from V and 6 bases from J, leaving 10 bases between. The CDR3 is made up of 14 amino acids. Germline lookup yields CDR1 LGHDT and CDR2 YNNKEL (reference sequence). In DNA, the CDR3 is TGTGCCAGCAGCCAAGCGACCAGGGGTCAGCCCCAGCATTTT. Encoded protein: CASSQATRGQPQHF.

The chain carries TRBV28 and TRBJ2-1, with TRBD2 matching 10 bases. This CDR3 comprises 14 residues. The germline CDR1 and CDR2 sequences are MDHEN and SYDVKM. Unmatched junction bases numbered 11, after V lost 10 bases and J lost 8 bases. CDR3 in amino acids: CATTTSGSSYEQFF. The CDR3 bases are TGTGCCACTACGACTAGCGGGTCGTCGTATGAGCAGTTCTTC.

Concerning this clone: One junction end disagrees with the germline gene, perhaps due to a read error. This rearrangement joins TRBV28 to TRBJ2-1; 12 nucleotides match TRBD1. This CDR3 region has 14 residues. CDR1 and CDR2 (germline): MDHEN, SYDVKM. The CDR3 nucleotides read TGTGCCAGCAGTTTATCCCGGGACAGGGGGCGAAAGGTCTTC. Amino acids: CASSLSRDRGRKVF.

This rearrangement joins TRBV3-1 (or the pseudogene TRBV3-2) to TRBJ1-1; D ambiguous. V was trimmed by 4 bases and J by 3 bases, leaving 6 bases between them. The germline V gene encodes CDR1 LGHDT and CDR2 YNNKEL (reference sequence). There are 12 residues in the CDR3. The chain's CDR3 is CASSRMDTEAFF. CDR3 nucleotides: TGTGCCAGCAGCCGAATGGACACTGAAGCTTTCTTT.

This clone was seen a handful of times. This chain connects TRBV5-6 to TRBJ2-2; TRBD1 might be the D (7 bases). This CDR3 is built from 15 residues. The V and J ends lost 3 bases and 5 bases respectively, with 14 bases between them. The germline V gene encodes CDR1 SGHDT and CDR2 YYEEEE. CDR3: CASSWDRRGTGELFF. The DNA of the CDR3 is TGTGCCAGCAGCTGGGACAGACGGGGGACCGGGGAGCTGTTTTTT.

The chain employs TRBV15 and TRBJ2-3; the match to TRBD1 covers 7 bases. This CDR3 comprises 17 residues. Trimming at V came to 3 bases and at J to 5 bases, leaving 14 bases not matched to a gene. Per germline, CDR1 LNHNV and CDR2 YYDKDF (reference sequence). CDR3 residues: CATSRALTGVRLDTQYF. DNA for the CDR3: TGTGCCACCAGCAGGGCCTTAACAGGGGTGCGTTTAGATACGCAGTATTTT.

The chain recombines TRBV18 with TRBJ1-2, with D possibly being TRBD1 (5 bases). V dropped 4 bases and J dropped 4 bases, with 16 bases sitting between them. The CDR3 totals 15 residues. Germline V gives CDR1 KGHSH, CDR2 LQKENI. In DNA, the CDR3 is TGTGCCAGCTCACTGTCCAGGGCGGAACTCTATGGCTACACCTTC. Translated: CASSLSRAELYGYTF.

V is TRBV6-5 and J is TRBJ2-1, with D tentatively TRBD2 (6 bases). Germline lookup yields CDR1 MNHEY and CDR2 SVGAGI. V lost 6 bases to trimming and J lost 2 bases, with 14 bases between them. There are 15 residues in the CDR3. The CDR3 sequence is CASSTGLSAYNEQFF. CDR3 DNA: TGTGCCAGCAGCACCGGACTATCTGCCTACAATGAGCAGTTCTTC.

V gene TRBV2 combines with J gene TRBJ2-1; 11 bases are a match to TRBD2. Trimming cost V 5 bases and J 7 bases; bases outside gene matches: 7. Germline V gives CDR1 SNHLY, CDR2 FYNNEI. There are 15 residues in the CDR3. DNA of the CDR3: TGTGCCAGCAGTTTAGCGGGAGGGCCTCAGAATGAGCAGTTCTTC. This translates into CASSLAGGPQNEQFF.

The V call is TRBV29-1, the J call TRBJ2-7; the match to TRBD1 covers 10 bases. The CDR3 spans 14 residues. The J segment lost 6 bases and the V segment lost 4 bases, leaving 9 bases of the junction unmatched. Germline V gene lookup returns CDR1 SQVTM and CDR2 ANQGSEA. CDR3 residues: CSVAQGTGESEQYF. CDR3 nucleotides: TGCAGCGTTGCCCAAGGGACAGGGGAGTCCGAGCAGTACTTC.